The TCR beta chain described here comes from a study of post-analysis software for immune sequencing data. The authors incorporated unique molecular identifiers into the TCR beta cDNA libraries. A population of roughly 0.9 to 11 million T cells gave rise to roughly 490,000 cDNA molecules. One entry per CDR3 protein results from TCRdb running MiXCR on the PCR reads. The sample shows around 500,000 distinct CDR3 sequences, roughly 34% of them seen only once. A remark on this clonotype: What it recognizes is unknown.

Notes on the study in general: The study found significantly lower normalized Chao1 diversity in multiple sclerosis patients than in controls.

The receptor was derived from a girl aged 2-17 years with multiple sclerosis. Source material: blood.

CDR3 loop: CASSLWPPGQRETQYF. The CDR3 DNA sequence: TGTGCCAGCAGTTTATGGCCTCCGGGACAACGAGAGACCCAGTACTTC. This chain links TRBV28 with TRBJ2-5; D might be TRBD1 (6 bases). Deletions cut 0 bases from V and 4 bases from J, with 15 bases between. The CDR3 is 16 amino acids. Germline assignment: CDR1 MDHEN and CDR2 SYDVKM.